This T cell receptor (beta chain) was obtained from a study of blood T cell repertoires in COVID-19. Across the whole study: Some COVID-19 samples were acute and others convalescent; all came from the United States, Italy and Spain. T cells, B-cell-depleted T cells, or PBMCs supplied cDNA or gDNA.

Original data processing: Cell counts per sample came from amplifying reference gene primers. The table came from immunoSEQ multiplex PCR; TCRdb's copy has only in-frame clones and leaves some out. Clone size and the V and J calls come from that table; the DNA yielded D and trimming. The data show about 50,000 clones, with around three quarters seen just once and roughly 25% held by the top ten. Germline V CDR1 and CDR2: MNHEY, SVGEGT. The CDR3 loop spans 16 amino acids. The J segment lost 3 bases and the V segment lost 2 bases, leaving 10 bases of the junction unmatched. Sequenced sample: peripheral blood. This receptor was identified in an older man with acute or convalescent COVID-19. The genes are TRBV6-2 or TRBV6-3 and TRBJ2-7, with 7 bases matching TRBD2. CDR3 loop: CASSYDGLVSDYEQYF. In DNA form, the CDR3 reads TGTGCCAGCAGTTACGACGGACTAGTGTCGGACTACGAGCAGTACTTC.